The rows below give T cell receptor beta chains drawn from one sample of a study of cytomegalovirus exposure and HLA in healthy donors. The assay was immunoSEQ multiplex PCR, and TCRdb's table has in-frame clones only and misses some. The sample consists of some 150,000 clones, 75% to 80% of them appearing once. The sequenced sample was PBMCs. These receptors were collected from a male donor in good health and CMV-seronegative. Each CDR3 is given with its conserved first and last residue. A D gene is named only where the DNA matches it firmly. For some rows the clone size is stated as once, few or many, or as a class when expanded; others skip it.

D	size	V	J	CDR3	DNA
-	once	TRBV9	TRBJ1-2	CASSVATGGYTF	TGTGCCAGCAGCGTAGCTACGGGGGGCTACACCTTC
-	once	TRBV11-3	TRBJ1-1	CASSLVTDTEAFF	TGTGCCAGCAGCTTAGTTACGGACACTGAAGCTTTCTTT
-	-	TRBV5-4	TRBJ2-5	CASSLFAGLQETQYF	TGTGCCAGCAGCTTGTTTGCAGGTCTTCAAGAGACCCAGTACTTC
TRBD2	-	TRBV5-6	TRBJ2-1	CASSPGLAGASVYNEQFF	TGTGCCAGCAGCCCGGGACTAGCGGGAGCCTCAGTCTACAATGAGCAGTTCTTC
-	-	TRBV18	TRBJ2-1	CASSPGIDNEQFF	TGTGCCAGCTCACCCGGGATTGACAATGAGCAGTTCTTC
-	-	TRBV6-6	TRBJ2-7	CASSLRDSNPYEQYF	TGTGCCAGCAGTCTCCGGGACTCCAACCCCTACGAGCAGTACTTC
-	-	TRBV9	TRBJ2-3	CASSVALSGGTDTQYF	TGTGCCAGCAGCGTAGCTCTGAGCGGAGGCACAGATACGCAGTATTTT
-	-	TRBV25-1	TRBJ2-1	CASTATRYNEQFF	TGTGCCAGCACCGCGACAAGATACAATGAGCAGTTCTTC
-	-	TRBV5-1	TRBJ2-1	CASSLEWQYNEQFF	TGCGCCAGCAGCTTGGAATGGCAGTACAATGAGCAGTTCTTC
TRBD2	-	TRBV6-6	TRBJ2-1	CASSPVGGSSYNEQFF	TGTGCCAGCAGTCCCGTCGGGGGGAGCTCCTACAATGAGCAGTTCTTC
TRBD2	once	TRBV5-4	TRBJ2-5	CASSLGLAGGGETQYF	TGTGCCAGCAGCCTCGGACTAGCGGGAGGGGGAGAGACCCAGTACTTC
TRBD1	-	TRBV5-4	TRBJ1-1	CASSLKQGAYTEAFF	TGTGCCAGCAGCTTGAAACAGGGGGCGTACACTGAAGCTTTCTTT
-	few	TRBV7-2	TRBJ1-5	CASSTTPFSNQPQHF	TGTGCCAGCAGCACGACACCTTTCAGCAATCAGCCCCAGCATTTT
TRBD2	few	TRBV5-1	TRBJ2-3	CASSSGTSVTDTQYF	TGCGCCAGCAGCTCCGGGACTAGCGTGACAGATACGCAGTATTTT
TRBD2	-	TRBV5-1	TRBJ2-7	CASSRVAGGFEQYF	TGCGCCAGCAGCAGAGTAGCGGGAGGCTTTGAGCAGTACTTC
-	-	TRBV29-1	TRBJ2-5	CSVRKGKETQYF	TGCAGCGTTCGAAAGGGGAAAGAGACCCAGTACTTC
TRBD1	-	TRBV27	TRBJ1-5	CASRGTAVNGPQHF	TGTGCCAGCAGGGGGACAGCCGTCAATGGGCCCCAGCATTTT
-	-	TRBV19	TRBJ2-1	CASSIVALYSSYNEQFF	TGTGCCAGTAGTATAGTAGCGCTATATAGCTCCTACAATGAGCAGTTCTTC
-	-	TRBV7-2	TRBJ1-2	CASSPISTFGGRSNYGYTF	TGTGCCAGCAGCCCCATTTCGACGTTCGGGGGGAGATCTAACTATGGCTACACCTTC
TRBD2	-	TRBV5-6	TRBJ2-7	CASSLGPDRRLAGYEQYF	TGTGCCAGCAGCTTGGGGCCTGACCGGAGACTAGCGGGCTACGAGCAGTACTTC
TRBD1	-	TRBV7-9	TRBJ1-2	CASSRDRVGYTF	TGTGCCAGCAGTCGAGACAGGGTTGGCTACACCTTC
TRBD2	-	TRBV10-3	TRBJ2-2	CATRLAGATGGLFF	TGTGCCACCCGACTAGCGGGGGCCACCGGGGGGCTGTTTTTT
TRBD1	-	TRBV30	TRBJ2-7	CAWSAGTGSYEQYF	TGTGCCTGGAGTGCCGGGACAGGGAGCTACGAGCAGTACTTC
TRBD2	-	TRBV13	TRBJ2-7	CASSPGLAEPYF	TGTGCCAGCAGCCCGGGACTAGCGGAACCGTACTTC
TRBD2	-	TRBV7-2	TRBJ2-2	CASSLVGTSGGELFF	TGTGCCAGCAGCTTAGTGGGGACTAGCGGAGGGGAGCTGTTTTTT
TRBD2	-	TRBV7-9	TRBJ2-7	CSSSLGLSTSGGYEQYF	TGTTCCAGCAGCTTAGGTCTTTCTACTAGCGGGGGTTACGAGCAGTACTTC
TRBD1	-	TRBV7-3	TRBJ2-1	CASSDRDLYNEQFF	TGTGCCAGCAGCGACAGGGACCTCTACAATGAGCAGTTCTTC
TRBD2	-	TRBV7-3	TRBJ2-1	CASSQREELYNEQFF	TGTGCCAGCAGTCAGCGGGAGGAACTCTACAATGAGCAGTTCTTC
-	-	TRBV6-5	TRBJ2-2	CASRSSRGWTGELFF	TGTGCCAGCAGATCAAGCCGCGGCTGGACCGGGGAGCTGTTTTTT
-	-	TRBV7-2	TRBJ1-6	CASSLARHGNSPLHF	TGTGCCAGCAGCTTAGCGCGACATGGGAATTCACCCCTCCACTTT
-	-	TRBV5-4	TRBJ2-1	CASSLGRGLYNEQFF	TGTGCCAGCAGCTTGGGCAGGGGCCTATACAATGAGCAGTTCTTC
TRBD1	-	TRBV5-6	TRBJ2-1	CASSPGGGEQFF	TGTGCCAGCAGCCCAGGGGGCGGTGAGCAGTTCTTC
TRBD1	-	TRBV4-1	TRBJ2-7	CASSRTGWQQYF	TGCGCCAGCAGCCGGACAGGGTGGCAGCAGTACTTC
-	-	TRBV5-1	TRBJ2-3	CASSLGGGRADTQYF	TGCGCCAGCAGCTTGGGGGGAGGAAGGGCAGATACGCAGTATTTT
-	-	TRBV11-3	TRBJ1-1	CASRKIDWNTEAFF	TGTGCCAGCAGAAAAATCGACTGGAACACTGAAGCTTTCTTT
TRBD2	-	TRBV30	TRBJ2-1	CAWSVGGRAKNEQFF	TGTGCCTGGAGTGTAGGCGGGAGGGCCAAAAATGAGCAGTTCTTC
TRBD1	-	TRBV29-1	TRBJ2-3	CSVLGGPHTDTQYF	TGCAGCGTGTTAGGGGGCCCCCACACAGATACGCAGTATTTT
-	-	TRBV9	TRBJ1-1	CASSAIGGRVTTEAFF	TGTGCCAGCAGCGCCATCGGGGGGCGGGTGACCACTGAAGCTTTCTTT
-	-	TRBV7-7	TRBJ2-1	CASSLNSGGEQFF	TGTGCCAGCAGCTTAAACTCAGGAGGTGAGCAGTTCTTC
-	-	TRBV2	TRBJ1-1	CASSERRGGTEAFF	TGTGCCAGCAGTGAAAGGCGGGGAGGCACTGAAGCTTTCTTT
-	few	TRBV19	TRBJ2-1	CASSIARWYEQFF	TGTGCCAGTAGTATAGCCAGGTGGTATGAGCAGTTCTTC
-	-	TRBV7-6	TRBJ2-1	CASSLVGQGFYNEQFF	TGTGCCAGCAGCTTAGTAGGTCAGGGTTTCTACAATGAGCAGTTCTTC
TRBD2	-	TRBV7-6	TRBJ2-5	CASSPGAGVVETQYF	TGTGCCAGCAGCCCTGGGGCGGGGGTTGTGGAGACCCAGTACTTC
-	-	TRBV9	TRBJ1-3	CASSVDSLSGNTIYF	TGTGCCAGCAGCGTAGACAGCCTCTCTGGAAACACCATATATTTT
TRBD2	-	TRBV7-8	TRBJ2-1	CASNKGTSGMNEQFF	TGTGCCAGCAATAAAGGGACTAGCGGGATGAATGAGCAGTTCTTC
TRBD1	few	TRBV29-1	TRBJ2-7	CSAQPGTGSSYEQYF	TGCAGCGCCCAACCTGGGACAGGGAGCTCCTACGAGCAGTACTTC
-	-	TRBV30	TRBJ2-7	CAWRNRAYEQYF	TGTGCCTGGAGAAACAGGGCCTACGAGCAGTACTTC
-	-	TRBV27	TRBJ1-5	CARRVGAGTVNQPQHF	TGTGCCAGACGCGTTGGGGCAGGGACTGTCAATCAGCCCCAGCATTTT
-	-	TRBV5-1	TRBJ1-1	CASTNDGMYTEAFF	TGCGCCAGCACCAACGACGGGATGTACACTGAAGCTTTCTTT
TRBD2	-	TRBV7-2	TRBJ2-5	CASSPGGDKETQYF	TGTGCCAGCAGCCCTGGGGGGGATAAAGAGACCCAGTACTTC